This passage covers 21 T cell receptor beta chains from one sample sequenced in a study of T cells in Graves' hyperthyroidism and ophthalmopathy. RNA transcripts provided the source from which TCR beta CDR3 regions were amplified. During a first-round RT-PCR of the TCR CDR3, the HTBI primer set was used. TCRdb recomputed calls from the multiplex PCR reads with MiXCR, one row per CDR3 protein. Among some 320,000 distinct CDR3 sequences, around 13% were seen once, and the ten largest hold about 37%. Sequencing input: blood. The receptors originated from a woman aged 35 to 49 with Graves' ophthalmopathy.

This clonotype turned up a few times. The chain has TRBV7-9 and TRBJ2-1; the D is unclear. CDR3 length: 17 residues. Germline CDR1 and CDR2: SEHNR and FQNEAQ (reference sequence). Trimming took 3 bases from V and 4 from J, leaving 19 bases between them. The CDR3 protein is CASSFLLGPSIYNEQFF. CDR3 bases: TGTGCCAGCAGCTTTTTACTCGGACCATCAATATACAATGAGCAGTTCTTC.

This clonotype has just a few counts. V and J are TRBV24-1 and TRBJ1-5; D gene ambiguous. CDR1 is KGHDR, CDR2 SFDVKD, per germline. V gave up 3 bases and J gave up 1 base, with 9 bases separating them. The CDR3 length is 15 residues. The CDR3 spells CATSDRGSSNQPQHF. The CDR3 DNA sequence: TGTGCCACCAGTGATAGAGGTAGCAGCAATCAGCCCCAGCATTTT.

This clonotype was observed many times. The chain has TRBV20-1 and TRBJ2-7, with D perhaps matching TRBD1 or TRBD2 (5 bases each). Germline V CDR1 and CDR2: DFQATT, SNEGSKA (reference sequence). The CDR3 consists of 18 residues. The V gene lost 5 bases and the J gene lost 7 bases, with 33 bases spanning the gap. CDR3 protein: CSARRLLSGRYSTGEQYF. DNA of the CDR3: TGCAGTGCTCGACGCCTCCTATCGGGACGCTATTCGACGGGGGAGCAGTACTTC.

This clonotype was seen repeatedly, ten times or more. The J gene is TRBJ2-7, the V gene TRBV12-3 or TRBV12-4; 9 nucleotides align to TRBD1. The CDR3 is made up of 13 amino acids. V was pared by 1 base and J by 5 bases, with 0 bases of the junction left unmatched. In nucleotides, the CDR3 is TGTGCCAGCAGTTTAGGGACAGGGGACGAGCAGTACTTC. Protein product: CASSLGTGDEQYF.

This clonotype was counted many times. The rearrangement joins TRBV3-1 to TRBJ2-7, with D uncertain. The CDR3 runs to 15 residues. V was cut by 1 base and J by 0 bases, with 10 bases left in between. From germline, CDR1 is LGHDT and CDR2 YNNKEL (reference sequence). The CDR3 protein is CASSQGPPFSYEQYF. For the CDR3, the DNA is TGTGCCAGCAGCCAAGGCCCACCCTTCTCCTACGAGCAGTACTTC.

This chain links TRBV29-1 with TRBJ2-7; 8 bases fit TRBD1. CDR3 length: 14 residues. CDR1 is SQVTM, CDR2 ANQGSEA, per germline. V trimming: 0 bases; J trimming: 5 bases; junction bases outside the gene matches: 6. The CDR3 region is CSVEDSGQGNEQYF. The CDR3 DNA sequence: TGCAGCGTTGAAGATAGCGGACAGGGAAACGAGCAGTACTTC.

This clonotype was counted at least ten times. This rearrangement joins TRBV19 to TRBJ2-2; no firm D call. CDR3 size: 14 residues. Germline V CDR1 and CDR2: LNHDA, SQIVND (reference sequence). V was cut by 6 bases and J by 1 base, with 9 bases left in between. The CDR3 DNA follows: TGTGCCAGTAGATCGGTTAGGAACACCGGGGAGCTGTTTTTT. Its translation is CASRSVRNTGELFF.

CDR3 nucleotides: TGTGCCAGCAGCTTAGCTTGGACACCCAACACCGGGGAGCTGTTTTTT. Amino acids: CASSLAWTPNTGELFF. The V gene is TRBV11-2, the J gene TRBJ2-2; possible D gene TRBD1, 5 bases. The CDR3 totals 16 residues. CDR1 is SGHAT, CDR2 FQNNGV, per germline. Trimming removed 1 base from V and 2 bases from J, with 11 bases in between.

This clonotype was found a few times. The V call is TRBV11-3, the J call TRBJ2-5; TRBD1 aligns across 8 bases. Per germline, CDR1 SGHNT and CDR2 YENEEA. This CDR3 spans 15 amino acids. Trimming at V came to 6 bases and at J to 3 bases, leaving 9 bases not matched to a gene. The DNA for the CDR3 is TGTGCCAGCAGTAGAAGGCCGGGACAGGAAGAGACCCAGTACTTC. Translation: CASSRRPGQEETQYF.

This clonotype was seen more than once but under ten times. The genes are TRBV5-6 and TRBJ2-5; D might be TRBD2 (7 bases). The CDR3 consists of 15 residues. The germline gives CDR1 SGHDT, CDR2 YYEEEE. V shed 2 bases and J shed 3 bases, with 14 bases lying between them. CDR3 region: CASSFSRGGKETQYF. The DNA of the CDR3 is TGTGCCAGCAGCTTTTCGAGGGGGGGCAAAGAGACCCAGTACTTC.

The chain links TRBV5-1 to TRBJ1-2; D is perhaps TRBD1 (6 bases). CDR1 is SGHRS and CDR2 is YFSETQ in the germline V gene. CDR3 length: 14 amino acids. Deletions cut 4 bases from V and 1 base from J, with 11 bases between. In nucleotides, the CDR3 is TGCGCCAGCAGCGGACAACAGGGTAACTATGGCTACACCTTC. Its protein product is CASSGQQGNYGYTF.

This chain joins TRBV6-1 and TRBJ2-6; D uncertain. From germline, CDR1 is MNHNS and CDR2 SASEGT. This CDR3 contains 15 residues. The ends were cut back, 5 bases at V and 2 bases at J, with 10 bases in the middle. CDR3 nucleotide sequence: TGTGCCAGCAGTACGACCTGGGCTGGGGCCAACGTCCTGACTTTC. Translation gives CASSTTWAGANVLTF.

The chain couples TRBV7-9 to TRBJ2-3; D is unclear. Trimming removed 4 bases at V and 4 bases at J, with 12 bases between. Germline V gives CDR1 SEHNR, CDR2 FQNEAQ (reference sequence). This CDR3 is built from 14 residues. CDR3 DNA sequence: TGTGCCAGCAGCTGGCCAGGCTTTTCAGATACGCAGTATTTT. This gives the protein CASSWPGFSDTQYF.

This clonotype was seen repeatedly, ten times or more. The genes are TRBV28 and TRBJ2-7, with 7 positions matching TRBD2. The CDR3 loop spans 14 amino acids. CDR1 MDHEN and CDR2 SYDVKM come from the germline V gene. V was pared by 5 bases and J by 2 bases, with 6 bases of the junction left unmatched. As DNA, the CDR3 is TGTGCCAGCAGTCGTGTGGGACTAACCTACGAGCAGTACTTC. Amino acid sequence: CASSRVGLTYEQYF.

With respect to this clonotype: A much bigger clone sits one base away, suggesting this may be a read error. V and J are TRBV9 and TRBJ2-2; D ambiguous. CDR3 length equals 16 residues. Germline V gene sequence: CDR1 SGDLS, CDR2 YYNGEE. The CDR3 here is CANSDPFPSPSGELFF. The CDR3 DNA reads TGTGCCAACAGCGATCCCTTCCCCAGCCCCTCCGGGGAGCTGTTTTTT. The variable domain in full, with the rest retrieved from reference TRBV9 and TRBJ2-2, is DSGVTQTPKHLITATGQRVTLRCSPRSGDLSVYWYQQSLDQGLQFLIQYYNGEERAKGNILERFSAQQFPDLHSELNLSSLELGDSALYFCANSDPFPSPSGELFFGEGSRLTVL.

This clonotype appeared many times. This chain uses TRBV9 with TRBJ1-2; D is perhaps TRBD1 (5 bases). The V end lost 7 bases, the J end lost 0 bases, and 19 bases lay between the germline ends. Per germline, CDR1 SGDLS and CDR2 YYNGEE. CDR3 length equals 16 residues. The CDR3 spells CASGRGAGLANYGYTF. In nucleotides, the CDR3 is TGTGCCAGCGGCCGTGGGGCGGGCTTAGCTAACTATGGCTACACCTTC.

This clonotype has at least ten counts. The CDR3 DNA reads TGTGCCAGCAGCCCACGGACAGGGCGGGAGACCCAGTACTTC. This translates into CASSPRTGRETQYF. This chain links TRBV7-9 with TRBJ2-5; 8 bases agree with TRBD1. Germline values: CDR1 SEHNR, CDR2 FQNEAQ (reference sequence). This CDR3 region has 14 residues. V lost 5 bases and J lost 5; bases outside the gene matches: 7.

This clonotype appeared a few times. The chain joins TRBV7-9 to TRBJ1-1; D remains unclear. V was pared by 1 base and J by 4 bases, with 10 bases between. The CDR3 extends over 14 amino acids. From germline, CDR1 is SEHNR and CDR2 FQNEAQ (reference sequence). The CDR3 region is CASSLGVRVTEAFF. Here the CDR3 DNA reads TGTGCCAGCAGCTTAGGTGTGAGAGTCACTGAAGCTTTCTTT.

There are many counts of this clonotype. CDR3 residues: CAISESSGRAHNEQFF. In DNA form, the CDR3 reads TGTGCCATCAGTGAGTCGAGCGGCCGGGCCCACAATGAGCAGTTCTTC. The V and J genes are TRBV10-3 and TRBJ2-1; D may be TRBD2 (5 bases). Trimming shortened V by 0 bases and J by 5 bases, and 14 bases separated the two germline ends. This CDR3 is built from 16 residues. The germline gives CDR1 ENHRY, CDR2 SYGVKD.

This clonotype was detected only a few times. The V gene is TRBV7-9, the J gene TRBJ1-4; D is unresolved. Per the germline V gene, CDR1 is SEHNR and CDR2 is FQNEAQ (reference sequence). Trimming left V 1 base short and J 4 bases short, with 7 bases between. The CDR3 runs to 14 residues. CDR3 in amino acids: CASSLGHHNEKLFF. CDR3 nucleotides: TGTGCCAGCAGCTTAGGTCATCATAATGAAAAACTGTTTTTT.

This clonotype was detected many times. The chain employs TRBV28 and TRBJ2-7; D possibly corresponds to TRBD2 (6 bases). The CDR3 is 15 amino acids. V lost 6 bases and J lost 7, with 22 bases in between. CDR1 and CDR2 from the germline V gene are MDHEN and SYDVKM. The DNA for the CDR3 is TGTGCCAGCAGAAACCCTTTGGAGGGAGTAACTGAGCAGTACTTC. Translating it yields CASRNPLEGVTEQYF.